This TCR beta chain was observed in a study of blood T cell repertoires in COVID-19. The CDR3 loop spans 16 amino acids. From germline, CDR1 is LGHNA and CDR2 YNFKEQ. V gave up 1 base and J gave up 5 bases; unmatched junction bases: 3. TCRdb's table, derived via immunoSEQ multiplex PCR, lists solely in-frame clones and lacks some. Among around 88,000 clones listed, 80% were seen once. The specimen sequenced was peripheral blood. This receptor was taken from a man in his fifties or sixties who had recovered from COVID-19. The chain has TRBV4-2 and TRBJ2-2, with TRBD1 identical over 11 bases. The CDR3 bases are TGTGCCAGCAGCCAAGGGACAGGGGGCGGAACCGGGGAGCTGTTTTTT. Translating it yields CASSQGTGGGTGELFF.